This paragraph covers one T cell receptor beta chain sequence. This sample is part of a study of blood T cell repertoires in COVID-19. Study-level information: Spain, Italy and the United States supplied samples that represented acute and convalescent COVID-19. The cDNA or gDNA used as material had been derived from T cells, B-cell-depleted T cells, or PBMCs.

In the original processing: Amplification with reference gene primers provided the estimates of nucleated cell counts. Clones were read by immunoSEQ multiplex PCR, and TCRdb kept only the in-frame ones, dropping some. For V, J and clone size, that table is used; D and trimming come from the DNA. The profile shows 81,000 or so clones, over 80% of them singletons. J gave up 6 bases and V 1 base, and 11 bases lay outside the gene matches. The CDR3 extends over 16 amino acids. The germline V gene has CDR1 SGHTA and CDR2 FQGNSA. The rearrangement uses TRBV7-2 and TRBJ2-7; 8 positions agree with TRBD1. The sequenced sample consisted of peripheral blood. This TCR derives from a woman aged 65 to 85 with active or convalescent COVID-19. CDR3 in amino acids: CASSLGQGAIVREQYF. CDR3 in DNA: TGTGCCAGCAGCTTAGGCCAGGGGGCTATAGTTCGCGAGCAGTACTTC.